Following are 23 T cell receptor beta chains from one sample sequenced in a study of molecular identifiers for immune sequencing clone quantification. TCRdb ran MiXCR on the PCR reads and lists one entry per CDR3 protein. The table has 35,000 or so distinct CDR3 sequences, roughly 18% seen once. Sequences were obtained from naive CD8+ T cells from blood, with Jurkat cell RNA spiked in. As to subset: FACS-sorted CD8+CD4-CCR7+CD45RA+ naive T cells. These receptors were taken from a human donor in good health. Some libraries in this study had Jurkat cell RNA spiked in.

The V gene is TRBV2, the J gene TRBJ2-7; 8 bases fit TRBD2. The CDR3 loop spans 14 amino acids. After removal of 7 bases from V and 7 bases from J, the junction contained 12 bases not matched to a gene. Looked up from germline, CDR1 is SNHLY and CDR2 is FYNNEI. CDR3 loop: CASTMAGGRPEQYF. In DNA, the CDR3 is TGTGCCAGCACGATGGCGGGAGGACGGCCTGAGCAGTACTTC.

Details on this clonotype: This clone may be a read error of a much larger clone one base away. The chain carries TRBV28 and TRBJ2-3; TRBD2 agrees at 9 bases. With 5 bases clipped from V and 3 bases from J, the junction kept 6 bases outside the gene matches. In germline, CDR1 is MDHEN, CDR2 SYDVKM. CDR3 size: 15 residues. CDR3 amino acids: CASSPVAGATDTQYF. The CDR3 DNA follows: TGTGCCAGCAGTCCCGTAGCGGGAGCGACAGATACGCAGTATTTT. Combining the CDR3 with reference TRBV28 and TRBJ2-3 gives the whole variable domain DVKVTQSSRYLVKRTGEKVFLECVQDMDHENMFWYRQDPGLGLRLIYFSYDVKMKEKGDIPEGYSVSREKKERFSLILESASTNQTSMYLCASSPVAGATDTQYFGPGTRLTVL.

This clonotype was observed a single time. A read error may be the cause here, since a much bigger clone is one base away. The chain has TRBV28 and TRBJ2-1; D remains ambiguous. V was cut by 6 bases and J by 9 bases, with 18 bases left in between. CDR3 length: 14 residues. Germline CDR1 is MDHEN and CDR2 is SYDVKM. This chain's CDR3 is CASSPVTTESEQFF. CDR3 in DNA: TGTGCCAGCAGCCCGGTAACCACTGAGAGTGAGCAGTTCTTC.

This clonotype was picked up many times. This chain uses TRBV7-8 with TRBJ1-2; unclear D gene. This CDR3 region has 14 residues. Germline lookup yields CDR1 SGHVS and CDR2 FQNEAQ. Trimming removed 4 bases from V and 3 bases from J, with 12 bases in between. The CDR3 here is CASSSGSRYYGYTF. CDR3 DNA: TGTGCCAGCAGCTCCGGGAGCCGATACTATGGCTACACCTTC.

This clonotype was found many times. The rearrangement uses TRBV6-6 and TRBJ2-3; D remains ambiguous. The CDR3 is 16 residues long. Between the trimmed V and J ends, which lost 0 bases and 2 bases, there was a span of 12 bases. Looked up from germline, CDR1 is MNHNY and CDR2 is SVGAGI (reference sequence). CDR3 region: CASSYSSTQHTDTQYF. DNA for the CDR3: TGTGCCAGCAGTTACTCGAGTACCCAACACACAGATACGCAGTATTTT.

V and J are TRBV13 and TRBJ2-1; TRBD2 is a possible D gene (6 bases). This CDR3 has 15 amino acids. Trimming removed 3 bases at V and 2 bases at J, with 11 bases between. Germline lookup yields CDR1 PRHDT and CDR2 FYEKMQ (reference sequence). The CDR3 DNA sequence: TGTGCCAGCAGCTTCCCTAGCGAGACCTACAATGAGCAGTTCTTC. Protein sequence: CASSFPSETYNEQFF.

There are many counts of this clonotype. V is TRBV27 and J is TRBJ2-2; D might be TRBD1 or TRBD2, each matching 5 bases. The germline V and J ends were trimmed by 0 bases and 4 bases, with 6 bases remaining between them. The germline gives CDR1 MNHEY, CDR2 SMNVEV (reference sequence). The CDR3 runs to 14 residues. The CDR3 reads CASSLSGTTGELFF. DNA for the CDR3: TGTGCCAGCAGTTTATCAGGGACCACCGGGGAGCTGTTTTTT.

The rearrangement joins TRBV11-2 to TRBJ2-3, with 7 bases fitting TRBD2. CDR3 size: 17 residues. V lost 1 base to trimming and J lost 2 bases; unmatched junction nucleotides: 9. Germline-derived CDR1 and CDR2 are SGHAT and FQNNGV. The CDR3 DNA sequence: TGTGCCAGCAGCTTAGGTGTGTCTAGCGGCCTCACAGATACGCAGTATTTT. It translates to CASSLGVSSGLTDTQYF. The variable domain in full, completed from reference TRBV11-2 and TRBJ2-3, reads EAGVAQSPRYKIIEKRQSVAFWCNPISGHATLYWYQQILGQGPKLLIQFQNNGVVDDSQLPKDRFSAERLKGVDSTLKIQPAKLEDSAVYLCASSLGVSSGLTDTQYFGPGTRLTVL.

This clonotype was seen a single time. The chain uses TRBV27 and TRBJ2-7, with 7 nucleotides matching TRBD2. With V trimmed by 5 bases and J by 3 bases, 10 bases remained unmatched. Germline V gene lookup returns CDR1 MNHEY and CDR2 SMNVEV (reference sequence). This CDR3 has 15 amino acids. CDR3 region: CASSRQRDWDYEQYF. For the CDR3, the DNA is TGTGCCAGCAGTCGCCAGCGGGACTGGGACTACGAGCAGTACTTC.

V usage is TRBV20-1 and J usage is TRBJ1-2; 7 positions match TRBD1. Germline CDR1 reads DFQATT; CDR2 reads SNEGSKA (reference sequence). V was pared by 2 bases and J by 2 bases, with 8 bases of the junction left unmatched. This CDR3 contains 15 residues. The CDR3 loop reads CSARNRQGRNYGYTF. DNA for the CDR3: TGCAGTGCTAGAAACAGACAGGGAAGAAACTATGGCTACACCTTC.

The table lists this clonotype with many counts. The rearrangement joins TRBV7-2 to TRBJ2-1; D not resolved. V lost 0 bases and J lost 4, with 10 bases in between. Per germline, CDR1 SGHTA and CDR2 FQGNSA. CDR3 length equals 15 residues. CDR3: CASSLAGNRYNEQFF. DNA for the CDR3: TGTGCCAGCAGCTTAGCGGGGAATAGGTACAATGAGCAGTTCTTC.

In its sample, this clonotype was seen many times. J is TRBJ2-7 and V is TRBV28; D gene unclear. Germline CDR1 is MDHEN and CDR2 is SYDVKM. V lost 6 bases and J 4 bases, leaving 7 bases between the germline ends. The CDR3 length is 11 residues. The CDR3 DNA reads as TGTGCCAGCAGCTTGGCATACGAGCAGTACTTC. Translation gives CASSLAYEQYF.

For the CDR3, the DNA is TGTGCCAGCACCACGGGCACAGATACGCAGTATTTT. The encoded protein is CASTTGTDTQYF. The rearrangement joins TRBV5-4 to TRBJ2-3; D is undetermined. This CDR3 comprises 12 residues. Looked up from germline, CDR1 is SGHNT and CDR2 is YYREEE (reference sequence). Trimming stripped 6 bases from V and 1 base from J, with 6 bases between.

V usage is TRBV9 and J usage is TRBJ2-5; 7 bases align to TRBD2. With 3 bases clipped from V and 0 bases from J, the junction kept 8 bases outside the gene matches. Germline-derived CDR1 and CDR2 are SGDLS and YYNGEE. The length of the CDR3 is 16 residues. CDR3 region: CASSAGLVGYQETQYF. CDR3 DNA: TGTGCCAGCAGCGCCGGACTAGTCGGGTACCAAGAGACCCAGTACTTC. The variable domain in full, with the rest retrieved from reference TRBV9 and TRBJ2-5, is DSGVTQTPKHLITATGQRVTLRCSPRSGDLSVYWYQQSLDQGLQFLIQYYNGEERAKGNILERFSAQQFPDLHSELNLSSLELGDSALYFCASSAGLVGYQETQYFGPGTRLLVL.

On this clonotype: Since a much larger clone is just one base distant, this may be a read error. This chain links TRBV5-6 with TRBJ2-3; the D gene is possibly TRBD2 (6 bases). The CDR3 length is 17 residues. Germline V gives CDR1 SGHDT, CDR2 YYEEEE. DNA of the CDR3: TGTGCCAGCGGCTTGGAGGGCGGGCGAAGGATCACAGATACGCAGTATTTT. It codes for CASGLEGGRRITDTQYF.

This clonotype was counted at least ten times. The rearrangement joins TRBV11-2 to TRBJ2-1; D is uncertain. Germline assignment: CDR1 SGHAT and CDR2 FQNNGV. With 4 bases removed from V and 7 bases from J, the gap between germline ends came to 8 bases. This CDR3 region has 12 residues. The CDR3 DNA follows: TGTGCCAGCAGCTCAATGGGAAATGAGCAGTTCTTC. It yields the protein CASSSMGNEQFF.

This clonotype appeared many times. V usage is TRBV28 and J usage is TRBJ2-7, with 9 bases matching TRBD1. The CDR3 runs to 14 residues. The junction had 7 bases not matched to a gene; V was cut back by 6 bases and J by 4 bases. Germline V gene sequence: CDR1 MDHEN, CDR2 SYDVKM. The CDR3 DNA reads as TGTGCCAGCAGACCTACAGGGGGCTGGTACGAGCAGTACTTC. Translating gives CASRPTGGWYEQYF.

As concerns this clonotype: A much bigger clone sits one base away, suggesting this may be a read error. The CDR3 sequence is CANSQFPDTQYF. The CDR3 region has the DNA TGTGCCAACAGCCAATTCCCAGATACGCAGTATTTT. The chain links TRBV9 to TRBJ2-3; unclear D gene. The CDR3 length is 12 residues. Germline CDR1 SGDLS, CDR2 YYNGEE.

The sample holds many counts of this clonotype. This sequence joins TRBV7-9 and TRBJ2-3; TRBD2 might be the D (6 bases). This CDR3 is built from 17 residues. Germline loops: CDR1 SEHNR, CDR2 FQNEAQ (reference sequence). Trimming removed 5 bases at V and 5 bases at J, with 23 bases between. CDR3 in amino acids: CASSPYYAGSKGDTQYF. The CDR3 nucleotides read TGTGCCAGCAGCCCCTATTACGCGGGGTCAAAGGGAGATACGCAGTATTTT.

This clonotype showed up many times. J is TRBJ2-7 and V is TRBV4-1; TRBD1 matches at 9 bases. Germline V gene sequence: CDR1 MGHRA, CDR2 YSYEKL. This CDR3 has 14 amino acids. V dropped 1 base and J dropped 3; count of bases not matched to a gene: 1. The CDR3 reads CASSQVDRGYEQYF. DNA for the CDR3: TGCGCCAGCAGCCAAGTGGACAGGGGCTACGAGCAGTACTTC.

This clonotype has more than one count but fewer than ten. The chain joins TRBV12-3 or TRBV12-4 to TRBJ2-1, with a tentative D call TRBD1 (5 bases). Trimming shortened V by 5 bases and J by 0 bases, and 8 bases separated the two germline ends. The CDR3 length is 14 residues. CDR3 amino acids: CASSQGRSYNEQFF. CDR3 nucleotides: TGTGCCAGCAGTCAGGGTCGCTCCTACAATGAGCAGTTCTTC.

In this sample, this clonotype turned up many times. V and J are TRBV27 and TRBJ2-7; D possibly corresponds to TRBD1 (6 bases). The CDR3 is 13 amino acids. Trimming took off 5 bases at V and 5 bases at J, with 13 bases between the two ends. Per the germline V gene, CDR1 is MNHEY and CDR2 is SMNVEV (reference sequence). CDR3 residues: CASSDRIIDEQYF. The CDR3 DNA sequence: TGTGCCAGCAGTGACAGGATAATCGACGAGCAGTACTTC.

Turning to this clonotype: Possible read error: a much larger clone is one base away. The rearrangement joins TRBV20-1 to TRBJ2-7, with unresolved D. Germline V gene data show CDR1 as DFQATT and CDR2 as SNEGSKA (reference sequence). Trimming took off 3 bases at V and 3 bases at J, with 9 bases between the two ends. This CDR3 is 12 amino acids long. The CDR3 loop is CSARRSSYEQYF. CDR3 bases: TGCAGTGCTAGGAGGAGCAGCTACGAGCAGTACTTC.